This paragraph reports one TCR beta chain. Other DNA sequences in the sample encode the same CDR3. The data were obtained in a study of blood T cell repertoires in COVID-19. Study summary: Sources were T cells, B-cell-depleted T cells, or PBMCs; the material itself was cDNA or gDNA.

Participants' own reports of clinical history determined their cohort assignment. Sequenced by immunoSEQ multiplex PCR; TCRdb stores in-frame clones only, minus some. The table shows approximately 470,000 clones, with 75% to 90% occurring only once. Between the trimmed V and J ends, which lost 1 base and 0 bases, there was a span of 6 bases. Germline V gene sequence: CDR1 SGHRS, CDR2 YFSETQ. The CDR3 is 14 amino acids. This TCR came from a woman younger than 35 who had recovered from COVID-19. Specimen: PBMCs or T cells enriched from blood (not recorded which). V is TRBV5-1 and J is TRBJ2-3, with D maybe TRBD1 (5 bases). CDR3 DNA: TGCGCCAGCAGCTTGACAGGTAGCACAGATACGCAGTATTTT. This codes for CASSLTGSTDTQYF. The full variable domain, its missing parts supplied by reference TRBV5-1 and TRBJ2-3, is KAGVTQTPRYLIKTRGQQVTLSCSPISGHRSVSWYQQTPGQGLQFLFEYFSETQRNKGNFPGRFSGRQFSNSRSEMNVSTLELGDSALYLCASSLTGSTDTQYFGPGTRLTVL.